This paragraph reports one TCR beta chain. This clonotype occurred many times. Its recognized antigen is unknown. The input lacks base qualities; no much larger clone sits a single base away. The data are from a study of T cells in Graves' hyperthyroidism and ophthalmopathy (dated by TCRdb to about 2019). Context from the whole study: Peripheral blood was sampled at the time of initial diagnosis, prior to any treatment. The approximately 100 discovery patients were randomly divided into training and test sets at a 7:3 ratio. The paper describes TCR Vbeta CDR3 sequencing of around 130 peripheral blood samples, made up of 43 ophthalmopathy patients, 70 to 75 hyperthyroidism patients and some 17 progressor patients. Prospective prediction of ophthalmopathy was tested in an independent validation cohort of 18 to 20 hyperthyroidism patients and 17 patients who later progressed to ophthalmopathy. After blood sampling, hyperthyroidism patients were treated with methimazole at a starting dose of 30 mg daily, and ophthalmopathy patients were treated with high-dose intravenous methylprednisolone. Thyroid tissue and blood T-cell repertoires from about six Graves' hyperthyroidism patients were also compared in the study. To identify TCR V-J signatures that set the groups apart, the researchers used a discovery cohort of 100 patients, made up of about 44 with Graves' ophthalmopathy and 57 with stable Graves' hyperthyroidism.

Trimming at the junction amounts to 7 bases on V and 5 bases on J, and the germline ends lie 8 bases apart. Spanning cysteine to phenylalanine, the CDR3 consists of 10 amino acids. The sequence is cut down to CDR3 DNA, 30 bases in frame from base 1. Per the germline V gene (reference sequence), DFQATT is the CDR1 and SNEGSKA is the CDR2. What the authors observed across the whole study: A 13 V-J signature model separated ophthalmopathy from stable hyperthyroidism, with 87.88% sensitivity and 81.08% specificity in cross-validation and 80%/75% in testing. Most expanded thyroid clonotypes (frequency above 0.001) were also detected in blood, suggesting blood repertoires may reflect thyroid immune responses. Sample size was not statistically predetermined, and investigators were not blinded to group allocation. In validation, the model predicted progression to ophthalmopathy a median of roughly 6.2 months before onset, with approximately 68% sensitivity and about 72% specificity.

Stable Graves' hyperthyroidism was defined as the absence of progression to ophthalmopathy over 18 months of follow-up. Hyperthyroidism patients were newly diagnosed, with disease duration under 2 months, and aged 18 to 65 years. Exclusion was applied to patients with uncontrolled infections, other autoimmune diseases, pregnancy or lactation. Clinical symptoms, serum thyroxine and TRAb, thyroid ultrasound, and orbital computed tomography formed the basis for the diagnoses. PBMCs were separated from roughly 10 ml of fresh peripheral blood using Ficoll-Paque density gradient centrifugation. Total RNA was extracted using Trizol reagent, and RNA quality was assessed on an Agilent 2100 Bioanalyzer. TCR beta CDR3 regions were amplified from RNA transcripts. The first round of RT-PCR for the TCR CDR3 was performed with the HTBI primer set and the Qiagen OneStep RT-PCR kit. Libraries were constructed in a second round of multiplex PCR, after which size selection and purification were carried out. Paired-end sequencing of the libraries was performed with 100 bp reads on an Illumina HiSeq2000. In the original analysis: SOAPnuke was used to process the raw data, throwing out any read that contained adapters or uncalled bases, had a mean Phred below 15, or lacked an exact constant-primer or identifier match. High-quality paired reads were merged with COPE v1.2.5, and unique nucleotide sequences were defined as clonotypes. Clonotypes were aligned to IMGT TRBV, TRBD and TRBJ reference segments using MiTCR v1.1. Analysis was restricted to V-J combinations with a frequency above 0.0001, which covered roughly 99% of repertoires. A TCS score was defined as the ratio between F50 (clonal expansion) and ExV (chaos), using BLOSUM62-based TCRdist between CDR3 peptides within each V-J. Welch's t-statistics and random forest reduced roughly 500 V-J features to 13, which were used in a naive Bayes classifier (R e1071). Through fastp at Q25 and MiXCR, TCRdb rebuilt clones from the public reads, retaining in-frame beta chains. Identical CDR3 protein sequences are pooled into one entry, listed with their most common genes and DNA. In this record, the V and J calls reflect TCRdb's handling and not the investigators' own analysis. The sample includes some 620,000 distinct CDR3 sequences, with 15% to 20% observed a single time. Less than 4.5% of the sample goes to the ten largest clones.

The receptor was isolated from a woman in her twenties or thirties with Graves' hyperthyroidism. What was sequenced was blood. This sequence uses TRBV20-1 and TRBJ2-5; the D gene cannot be resolved reliably. CDR3 loop: CSGLSETQYF. DNA sequence: TGCAGTGGACTTTCCGAGACCCAGTACTTC.